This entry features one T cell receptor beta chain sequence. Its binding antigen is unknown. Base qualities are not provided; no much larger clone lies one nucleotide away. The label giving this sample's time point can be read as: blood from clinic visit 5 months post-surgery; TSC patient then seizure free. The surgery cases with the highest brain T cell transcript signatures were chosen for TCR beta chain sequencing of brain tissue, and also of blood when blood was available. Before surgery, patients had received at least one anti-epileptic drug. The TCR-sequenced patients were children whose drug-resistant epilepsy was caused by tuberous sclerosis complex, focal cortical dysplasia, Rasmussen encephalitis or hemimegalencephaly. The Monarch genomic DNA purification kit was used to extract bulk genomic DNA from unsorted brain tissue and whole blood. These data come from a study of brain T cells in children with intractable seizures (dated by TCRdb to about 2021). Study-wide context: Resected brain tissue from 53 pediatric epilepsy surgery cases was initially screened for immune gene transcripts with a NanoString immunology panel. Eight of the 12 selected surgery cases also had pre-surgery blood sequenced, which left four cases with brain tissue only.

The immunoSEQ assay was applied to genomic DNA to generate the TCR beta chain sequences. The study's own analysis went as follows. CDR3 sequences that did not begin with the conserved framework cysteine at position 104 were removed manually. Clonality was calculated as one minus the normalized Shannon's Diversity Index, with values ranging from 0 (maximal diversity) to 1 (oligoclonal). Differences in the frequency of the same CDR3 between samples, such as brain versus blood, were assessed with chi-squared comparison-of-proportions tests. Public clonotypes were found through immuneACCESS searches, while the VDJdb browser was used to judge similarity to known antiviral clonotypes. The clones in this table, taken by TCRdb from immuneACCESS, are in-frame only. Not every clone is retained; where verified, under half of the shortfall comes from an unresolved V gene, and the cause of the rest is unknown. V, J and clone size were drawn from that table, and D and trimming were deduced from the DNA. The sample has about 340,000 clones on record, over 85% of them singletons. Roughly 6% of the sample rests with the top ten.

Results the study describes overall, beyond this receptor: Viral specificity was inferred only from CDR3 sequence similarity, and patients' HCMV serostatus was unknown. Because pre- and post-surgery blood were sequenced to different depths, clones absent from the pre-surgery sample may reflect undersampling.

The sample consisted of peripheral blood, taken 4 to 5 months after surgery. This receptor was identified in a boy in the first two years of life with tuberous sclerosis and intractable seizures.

The CDR3 sequence is CAWSVTGTSTDTQYF. The DNA sequence is TGTGCCTGGAGTGTAACGGGGACTAGCACAGATACGCAGTATTTT. The chain is encoded by TRBV30 joined to TRBJ2-3, and possibly TRBD2, on 6 matching bases. The CDR3 covers 15 residues, taking in both the cysteine and the phenylalanine. The retained sequence is limited to the CDR3, 45 bases, with the frame set at the first base. The germline V gene (reference sequence) specifies GTSNPN as CDR1 and SVGIG as CDR2. V is shortened by 0 bases, J by 0 bases, and the region joining them spans 10 bases.